This TCR beta chain was retrieved from a study of shared T cell receptors in the human thymus. Libraries were prepared by immunoSEQ multiplex PCR; TCRdb keeps only in-frame clonotypes and omits some of them. This table has hundreds of thousands of clones, around 87% appearing once. The V gene's germline CDR1 is SEHNR and CDR2 FQNEAQ (reference sequence). After removal of 2 bases from V and 2 bases from J, the junction contained 11 bases not matched to a gene. CDR3 size: 17 residues. The same sample was also studied in work on human thymus T cells. As that report states: Having surgery to correct congenital heart defects, healthy Finnish infants acted as the donors. Thymic tissue was derived from resections collected during corrective heart surgery. Thymic and blood repertoires appeared to display a bias in their usage of V and J genes.

This receptor was taken from a boy younger than two with a congenital heart defect. The sample was thymocytes. The V gene is TRBV7-9, the J gene TRBJ2-7, with 8 positions matching TRBD1. CDR3 bases: TGTGCCAGCAGCTTACATATCCCCGGGACAGGAGCCTACGAGCAGTACTTC. Its protein product is CASSLHIPGTGAYEQYF.